Listed below are T cell receptor beta chains from one sample, sequenced in a study of OX40 agonist ivuxolimab in advanced cancers. The method was immunoSEQ multiplex PCR; TCRdb's version includes in-frame clones alone and lacks a portion of them. The sample has 150,000 to 180,000 clones; 90% to 95% are singletons. Sequences were derived from CD4+ or CD8+ T cells sorted from blood, sampled in a trial of the OX40 agonist ivuxolimab. These receptors all stem from an adult with an advanced solid tumor such as melanoma, head and neck, liver or kidney cancer. The CDR3 runs from the conserved cysteine through the conserved F or W.

v_call	j_call	cdr3_aa
TRBV10-3	TRBJ1-1	CAISLQGRDTEAFF
TRBV15	TRBJ1-3	CATSRDLGESGNTIYF
TRBV27	TRBJ2-3	CASSLSLAGSTDTQYF
TRBV6-5	TRBJ1-5	CASSFSGSNQPQHF
TRBV11-3	TRBJ2-3	CASSSGGLSTDTQYF
TRBV28	TRBJ1-3	CASSSTRVSGNTIYF
TRBV6-5	TRBJ2-7	CASSYSVGRGAYEQYF
TRBV7-6	TRBJ2-2	CASSLGSSNTGELFF
TRBV7-9	TRBJ2-3	CASSLDPNRRQSSTDTQYF
TRBV18	TRBJ2-1	CASSDGVGSSYNEQFF
TRBV30	TRBJ1-1	CAWSQQSNTEAFF
TRBV7-2	TRBJ2-7	CASSYVDRAYEQYF
TRBV5-6	TRBJ2-3	CASSLVPVGPDTQYF
TRBV18	TRBJ1-1	CASSPQGTGANTEAFF
TRBV27	TRBJ2-4	CATGTSGNIQYF
TRBV5-1	TRBJ2-3	CASAGVSTDTQYF
TRBV10-3	TRBJ1-2	CAITGNLLGYTF
TRBV5-1	TRBJ2-3	CASSWRGEGTDTQYF
TRBV28	TRBJ2-7	CASSQRSSGSEEQYF
TRBV5-1	TRBJ1-5	CASSGGGPKQGFLGLRQPQHF
TRBV7-9	TRBJ2-1	CASSLGGGRARDEQFF
TRBV7-9	TRBJ2-7	CASSSVAGVEQYF
TRBV6-1	TRBJ2-4	CASEWQAKNIQYF
TRBV7-2	TRBJ1-3	CASSPQGTGNTIYF
TRBV27	TRBJ2-3	CASSPLERDTQYF
TRBV10-3	TRBJ1-6	CAISESLRPEPLHF
TRBV5-1	TRBJ1-1	CASHLRRNTEAFF
TRBV5-6	TRBJ1-2	CASSLRTIQGARDGYTF
TRBV5-4	TRBJ1-5	CASSLFEGNQPQHF
TRBV4-3	TRBJ1-2	CASSPGTVDGYTF
TRBV9	TRBJ1-2	CASSVGTLSGYTF
TRBV5-5	TRBJ2-7	CASSLPRTGGNEQYF
TRBV4-1	TRBJ2-7	CASSQSPGIDEQYF
TRBV5-6	TRBJ2-5	CASSLRETQYF
TRBV7-6	TRBJ2-3	CASSLGLRTDTQYF
TRBV4-3	TRBJ1-6	CASSPHDPYSSPLHF
TRBV6-5	TRBJ1-5	CASSYSRTEPGQPQHF
TRBV18	TRBJ1-2	CASSPFDREIGYGYTF
TRBV20-1	TRBJ1-4	CSATDTEKLFF
TRBV18	TRBJ2-1	CASSRASGGNEQFF
TRBV4-1	TRBJ1-2	CASSQYSTGTVGYTF
TRBV6-6	TRBJ1-1	CASRAQGLTEAFF
TRBV27	TRBJ2-7	CASSRGNYEQYF
TRBV7-8	TRBJ2-5	CASSYDRGGTQYF
TRBV6-5	TRBJ1-3	CASSPQGFSGNTIYF
TRBV4-3	TRBJ1-2	CASSQVFGTGAYGYTF
TRBV4-3	TRBJ1-1	CASSSDRLTAEAFF
TRBV19	TRBJ1-5	CASSEGGRRGPQHF